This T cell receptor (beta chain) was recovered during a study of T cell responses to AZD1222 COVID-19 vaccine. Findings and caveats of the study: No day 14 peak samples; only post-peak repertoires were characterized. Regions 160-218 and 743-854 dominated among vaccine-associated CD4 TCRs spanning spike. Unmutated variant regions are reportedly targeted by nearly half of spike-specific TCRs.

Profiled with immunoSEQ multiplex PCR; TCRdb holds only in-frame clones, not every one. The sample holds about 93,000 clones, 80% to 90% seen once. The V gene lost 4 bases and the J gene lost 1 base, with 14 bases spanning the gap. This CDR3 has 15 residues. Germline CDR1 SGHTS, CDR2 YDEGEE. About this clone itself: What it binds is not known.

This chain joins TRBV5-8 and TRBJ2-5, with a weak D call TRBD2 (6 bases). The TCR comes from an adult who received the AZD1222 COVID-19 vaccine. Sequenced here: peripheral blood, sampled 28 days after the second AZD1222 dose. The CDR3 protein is CASSPGRVGQETQYF. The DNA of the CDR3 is TGTGCCAGCAGCCCCGGGAGAGTGGGCCAAGAGACCCAGTACTTC.